One sample yielded the 26 T cell receptor beta chains listed below, sequenced in a study of blood T cell repertoires in COVID-19. Clones were read by immunoSEQ multiplex PCR, and TCRdb kept only the in-frame ones, dropping some. The sample lists about 170,000 clones, around four fifths occurring once. What was sequenced was peripheral blood. Receptors were obtained from a woman of 80 years or more with COVID-19, enrolled during active disease.

This chain connects TRBV7-3 to TRBJ2-5; D not resolved. V was trimmed by 3 bases and J by 5 bases, leaving 10 bases between them. Germline-derived CDR1 and CDR2 are SGHTA and FQGTGA. This CDR3 is 13 amino acids long. As DNA, the CDR3 is TGTGCCAGCAGCTTCGTCCGCCGGGAGACCCAGTACTTC. Its protein is CASSFVRRETQYF. Together with reference TRBV7-3 and TRBJ2-5, the CDR3 gives the full variable domain: GAGVSQTPSNKVTEKGKYVELRCDPISGHTALYWYRQSLGQGPEFLIYFQGTGAADDSGLPNDRFFAVRPEGSVSTLKIQRTERGDSAVYLCASSFVRRETQYFGPGTRLLVL.

The chain is built from TRBV6-5 and TRBJ2-7; possibly TRBD2 for D (7 bases). Trimming removed 6 bases at V and 3 bases at J, with 12 bases between. Germline V gene data show CDR1 as MNHEY and CDR2 as SVGAGI. The CDR3 extends over 13 amino acids. The CDR3, as DNA: TGTGCCAGCAGGACAGGACTAGGCTACGAGCAGTACTTC. It specifies CASRTGLGYEQYF.

V gene TRBV14 combines with J gene TRBJ1-2, with D tentatively TRBD1 (5 bases). Germline V gene data show CDR1 as SGHDN and CDR2 as FVKESK. Trimming removed 1 base from V and 6 bases from J, with 12 bases in between. This CDR3 spans 14 amino acids. The CDR3 DNA follows: TGTGCCAGCAGCCAAGGAAGGAGGGGAGATGGCTACACCTTC. Its translation: CASSQGRRGDGYTF.

There are a few counts of this clone. This chain uses TRBV20-1 with TRBJ2-1; TRBD2 aligns across 10 bases. V was pared by 3 bases and J by 4 bases, with 15 bases of the junction left unmatched. CDR3 length: 18 amino acids. Germline CDR1 reads DFQATT; CDR2 reads SNEGSKA (reference sequence). In nucleotides, the CDR3 is TGCAGTGCTAGTGTCCCTAGCGGGAGTTCCCCGTGGTACAATGAGCAGTTCTTC. As protein: CSASVPSGSSPWYNEQFF.

This clone appeared a single time. The chain has TRBV3-1 (or the pseudogene TRBV3-2) and TRBJ1-2; 8 bases are a match to TRBD1. The trim removed 1 base at V and 7 bases at J, leaving 5 bases unmatched. The CDR3 is 14 amino acids. The V gene's germline CDR1 is LGHDT and CDR2 YNNKEL (reference sequence). CDR3 nucleotide sequence: TGTGCCAGCAGCCAAGGTACCACAGGGGGTGGCTACACCTTC. Its translation: CASSQGTTGGGYTF.

The genes are TRBV5-1 and TRBJ2-7, with 7 bases that match TRBD2. The CDR3 is 14 amino acids. The V gene end was trimmed by 7 bases and the J gene end by 7 bases; junction bases not matched to a gene: 14. CDR1 is SGHRS, CDR2 YFSETQ, per germline. CDR3 residues: CASYSGSPSEEQYF. CDR3 nucleotides: TGCGCCAGCTATAGCGGGTCCCCTTCGGAAGAGCAGTACTTC.

V is TRBV10-3 and J is TRBJ1-5, with no clear D. V lost 4 bases, J lost 2 bases, and 6 bases lay in between. CDR1 and CDR2 (germline): ENHRY, SYGVKD. This CDR3 has 13 residues. CDR3 nucleotides: TGTGCCATCAGTGCTCAGGGCAATCAGCCCCAGCATTTT. Translating it yields CAISAQGNQPQHF.

This chain connects TRBV19 to TRBJ1-4; maybe TRBD1 (5 bases). The CDR3 is 16 amino acids. V lost 3 bases, J lost 8 bases, and 19 bases lay in between. In germline, CDR1 is LNHDA, CDR2 SQIVND (reference sequence). Written as DNA, the CDR3 is TGTGCCAGTAGTATTGGTACACAGGCTAATATGGAAAAACTGTTTTTT. Protein: CASSIGTQANMEKLFF.

The chain carries TRBV29-1 and TRBJ2-5, with 14 bases fitting TRBD2. J lost 7 bases, V lost 6 bases, and 4 bases had no gene match. The CDR3 covers 13 residues. Germline V CDR1 and CDR2: SQVTM, ANQGSEA. In DNA form, the CDR3 reads TGCAGCGTGACTAGCGGGGGGGCTGGGACCCAGTACTTC. As protein: CSVTSGGAGTQYF.

The chain carries TRBV12-3 or TRBV12-4 and TRBJ1-1, with 8 positions matching TRBD1. V lost 5 bases, J lost 5 bases, and 4 bases stayed unmatched. CDR3 length equals 13 residues. The CDR3 is CASSGQGETEAFF. The CDR3 DNA follows: TGTGCCAGCAGTGGACAGGGCGAGACTGAAGCTTTCTTT.

V and J are TRBV2 and TRBJ2-4, with D possibly being TRBD1 (5 bases). This CDR3 comprises 12 residues. Deletions cut 3 bases from V and 8 bases from J, with 8 bases between. In germline, CDR1 is SNHLY, CDR2 FYNNEI. CDR3 DNA: TGTGCCAGCAGTGACAGGGTCGACATTCAGTACTTC. This sequence encodes CASSDRVDIQYF.

V and J are TRBV9 and TRBJ2-7; 7 bases are a match to TRBD1. CDR1 is SGDLS and CDR2 is YYNGEE in the germline V gene. V gave up 6 bases and J gave up 7 bases; unmatched junction bases: 16. CDR3 length: 15 residues. The CDR3 DNA reads TGTGCCAGCACCGAAAGACAGGGACGGTCTCGGGAGCAGTACTTC. It codes for CASTERQGRSREQYF.

The chain employs TRBV19 and TRBJ2-5; D is ambiguous. There are 13 residues in the CDR3. Deletions cut 9 bases from V and 0 bases from J, with 11 bases between. Looked up from germline, CDR1 is LNHDA and CDR2 is SQIVND (reference sequence). For the CDR3, the DNA is TGTGCCAGCCCTAAACTGTACCAAGAGACCCAGTACTTC. This encodes CASPKLYQETQYF.

This chain uses TRBV12-3 or TRBV12-4 with TRBJ1-1; 10 nucleotides line up with TRBD1. The junction had 2 bases not matched to a gene; V was cut back by 6 bases and J by 7 bases. The CDR3 runs 12 residues. The CDR3 protein is CASRRDRGEAFF. CDR3 nucleotide sequence: TGTGCCAGCAGGCGGGACAGGGGTGAAGCTTTCTTT.

This clone was seen only a few times. The V and J genes are TRBV7-3 and TRBJ1-2; the D gene is possibly TRBD1 (5 bases). Germline CDR1 is SGHTA and CDR2 is FQGTGA. The CDR3 totals 13 residues. Deletions cut 5 bases from V and 2 bases from J, with 9 bases between. CDR3 sequence (DNA): TGTGCCAGCAGCCCCGACAGAAACTATGGCTACACCTTC. This encodes CASSPDRNYGYTF. The variable domain in full, completed from reference TRBV7-3 and TRBJ1-2, reads GAGVSQTPSNKVTEKGKYVELRCDPISGHTALYWYRQSLGQGPEFLIYFQGTGAADDSGLPNDRFFAVRPEGSVSTLKIQRTERGDSAVYLCASSPDRNYGYTFGSGTRLTVV.

The J gene is TRBJ1-6, the V gene TRBV2; 9 positions match TRBD1. V gave up 8 bases and J gave up 9 bases; unmatched junction bases: 5. The CDR3 has 13 residues. Germline loops: CDR1 SNHLY, CDR2 FYNNEI. The CDR3 DNA reads as TGTGCCAGCCGGGACAGGGAGTTTTCACCCCTCCACTTT. This translates into CASRDREFSPLHF.

The rearrangement joins TRBV6-5 to TRBJ1-3; D possibly corresponds to TRBD1 (6 bases). Trimming took off 6 bases at V and 3 bases at J, with 15 bases between the two ends. Looked up from germline, CDR1 is MNHEY and CDR2 is SVGAGI. CDR3 size: 15 residues. DNA of the CDR3: TGTGCCAGCAGCCTCGACAGGTTAGGTGGAAACACCATATATTTT. It specifies CASSLDRLGGNTIYF.

This chain uses TRBV18 with TRBJ2-2; D gene uncertain. Trimming cost V 0 bases and J 3 bases, with 11 bases left between them. The CDR3 extends over 16 amino acids. Per the germline V gene, CDR1 is KGHSH and CDR2 is LQKENI. In DNA, the CDR3 is TGTGCCAGCTCACCACCCCGCACCCCAGACACCGGGGAGCTGTTTTTT. It translates to CASSPPRTPDTGELFF.

The gene calls are TRBV5-1 and TRBJ2-5; TRBD2 matches at 13 bases. The CDR3 has 18 amino acids. Germline V lookup: CDR1 SGHRS, CDR2 YFSETQ. After removal of 1 base from V and 5 bases from J, the junction contained 11 bases not matched to a gene. CDR3 in DNA: TGCGCCAGCAGCTTGACCCAACTAGCGGGGGGGCCTGGGGAGACCCAGTACTTC. It codes for CASSLTQLAGGPGETQYF.

This clone was observed a single time. CDR3 amino acids: CASSLGRGMDTEAFF. CDR3 sequence (DNA): TGTGCCAGCAGTTTAGGGCGGGGTATGGACACTGAAGCTTTCTTT. V usage is TRBV28 and J usage is TRBJ1-1; D not certain. Per germline, CDR1 MDHEN and CDR2 SYDVKM. V lost 2 bases and J 3 bases, leaving 13 bases between the germline ends. This CDR3 is built from 15 residues.

V and J are TRBV19 and TRBJ1-3, with no clear D. From germline, CDR1 is LNHDA and CDR2 SQIVND (reference sequence). The V end lost 5 bases, the J end lost 0 bases, and 8 bases lay between the germline ends. The CDR3 has 14 residues. CDR3 amino acids: CASSLAVSGNTIYF. The DNA for the CDR3 is TGTGCCAGTAGTTTGGCGGTCTCTGGAAACACCATATATTTT. Using reference TRBV19 and TRBJ1-3 for the parts outside the CDR3, the full variable domain is DGGITQSPKYLFRKEGQNVTLSCEQNLNHDAMYWYRQDPGQGLRLIYYSQIVNDFQKGDIAEGYSVSREKKESFPLTVTSAQKNPTAFYLCASSLAVSGNTIYFGEGSWLTVV.

The chain is built from TRBV4-1 and TRBJ2-2; TRBD2 aligns across 7 bases. The CDR3 runs 17 residues. With V trimmed by 0 bases and J by 0 bases, 4 bases remained unmatched. Germline lookup yields CDR1 MGHRA and CDR2 YSYEKL. The CDR3, as DNA: TGCGCCAGCAGCCAAGAGTTCCTAGCGGCGAACACCGGGGAGCTGTTTTTT. Encoded protein: CASSQEFLAANTGELFF.

CDR3 residues: CASRADRNTEAFF. The CDR3 DNA sequence: TGTGCCAGCAGAGCGGACAGGAACACTGAAGCTTTCTTT. The chain recombines TRBV12-3 or TRBV12-4 with TRBJ1-1; possibly TRBD1 for D (6 bases). V gave up 6 bases and J gave up 1 base, with 9 bases separating them. This CDR3 has 13 residues.

This chain links TRBV5-5 with TRBJ2-7; possible D gene TRBD1, 5 bases. CDR1 SGHKS and CDR2 YYEKEE come from the germline V gene (reference sequence). The CDR3 extends over 18 amino acids. Trimming took 7 bases from V and 4 from J, leaving 30 bases between them. CDR3 in DNA: TGTGCCAGCGAGCTTGGTGGAAGGGGCCGACAGAAAAGTTACGAGCAGTACTTC. This codes for CASELGGRGRQKSYEQYF.

The rearrangement links TRBV5-1 to TRBJ1-6; 9 nucleotides align to TRBD1. The germline V gene has CDR1 SGHRS and CDR2 YFSETQ. The CDR3 consists of 18 residues. V lost 2 bases, J lost 5 bases, and 11 bases stayed unmatched. The CDR3 here is CASSFYILDRGNNSPLHF. DNA of the CDR3: TGCGCCAGCAGCTTCTACATTCTGGACAGGGGAAATAATTCACCCCTCCACTTT.

The rearrangement links TRBV5-8 to TRBJ1-1; D unresolved. CDR1 and CDR2 (germline): SGHTS, YDEGEE. The CDR3 runs to 14 residues. Trimming stripped 0 bases from V and 0 bases from J, with 6 bases between. CDR3 DNA: TGTGCCAGCAGCTTGGGGCACATGAACACTGAAGCTTTCTTT. It encodes CASSLGHMNTEAFF.